These 23 T cell receptor beta chains originate from one sample sequenced in a study of OX40 agonist ivuxolimab in advanced cancers. This table comes from immunoSEQ multiplex PCR, and its TCRdb copy is limited to in-frame clones, with some not included. Of 77,000 or so clones in the sample, approximately 81% were seen once. Here the sequenced sample was CD4+ or CD8+ T cells sorted from blood, taken in a trial of the OX40 agonist ivuxolimab. The receptors originated from an adult with an advanced solid tumor such as melanoma, head and neck, liver or kidney cancer.

The chain recombines TRBV18 with TRBJ1-3, with 9 positions matching TRBD1. V shed 5 bases and J 7 bases; nucleotides not matched to a gene: 3. Germline V gene lookup returns CDR1 KGHSH and CDR2 LQKENI. This CDR3 comprises 13 residues. The CDR3 coding sequence is TGTGCCAGCTCATCGGGGACAGGGAACACCATATATTTT. Residues: CASSSGTGNTIYF.

The V call is TRBV9, the J call TRBJ2-1; 9 nucleotides align to TRBD1. CDR3 length equals 15 residues. CDR1 is SGDLS and CDR2 is YYNGEE in the germline V gene. J lost 5 bases, V lost 5 bases, and 8 bases had no gene match. CDR3 nucleotides: TGTGCCAGCAGGGGAGACAGGGGGATTAACAATGAGCAGTTCTTC. It is translated as CASRGDRGINNEQFF.

This rearrangement joins TRBV4-1 to TRBJ2-1; 9 bases align to TRBD2. Per the germline V gene, CDR1 is MGHRA and CDR2 is YSYEKL. After removal of 4 bases from V and 5 bases from J, the junction contained 6 bases not matched to a gene. The CDR3 is 15 amino acids. The CDR3: CASSRGASGDNEQFF. In DNA, the CDR3 is TGCGCCAGCAGCCGCGGGGCTAGCGGGGACAATGAGCAGTTCTTC.

V and J are TRBV9 and TRBJ2-7; TRBD2 matches at 9 bases. Per the germline V gene, CDR1 is SGDLS and CDR2 is YYNGEE. The V and J ends lost 1 base and 2 bases, in that order; junction bases with no gene match: 1. This CDR3 region has 14 residues. Here the CDR3 reads CASSVLAGTYEQYF. For the CDR3, the DNA is TGTGCCAGCAGCGTACTAGCGGGAACCTACGAGCAGTACTTC.

The chain recombines TRBV19 with TRBJ1-2; 7 nucleotides align to TRBD1. The CDR3 sequence is 15 residues long. V gave up 7 bases and J gave up 0 bases; unmatched junction bases: 8. Germline CDR1 reads LNHDA; CDR2 reads SQIVND (reference sequence). The CDR3 sequence is CASNPNRGANYGYTF. CDR3 DNA: TGTGCCAGTAACCCGAACAGGGGAGCTAACTATGGCTACACCTTC.

The V and J genes are TRBV7-9 and TRBJ2-3; TRBD1 agrees at 7 bases. Per the germline V gene, CDR1 is SEHNR and CDR2 is FQNEAQ (reference sequence). V shed 1 base, J shed 4 bases, and the junction held 2 bases outside the gene matches. This CDR3 comprises 14 residues. Here the CDR3 DNA reads TGTGCCAGCAGCTTAGTAGACAGGGCAGATACGCAGTATTTT. This codes for CASSLVDRADTQYF. Using reference TRBV7-9 and TRBJ2-3 for the parts outside the CDR3, the full variable domain is DTGVSQNPRHKITKRGQNVTFRCDPISEHNRLYWYRQTLGQGPEFLTYFQNEAQLEKSRLLSDRFSAERPKGSFSTLEIQRTEQGDSAMYLCASSLVDRADTQYFGPGTRLTVL.

J is TRBJ2-1 and V is TRBV4-1; 7 nucleotides agree with TRBD2. The CDR3 runs to 15 residues. Losses at the gene ends were 0 bases for V and 4 bases for J; bases not matched to a gene: 3. Per germline, CDR1 MGHRA and CDR2 YSYEKL. The CDR3 loop reads CASSQDGTTYNEQFF. The CDR3 bases are TGCGCCAGCAGCCAAGATGGGACTACTTACAATGAGCAGTTCTTC.

The chain has TRBV4-2 and TRBJ2-1, with TRBD1 identical over 8 bases. V lost 4 bases to trimming and J lost 8 bases; unmatched junction nucleotides: 7. This CDR3 spans 14 amino acids. The germline V gene encodes CDR1 LGHNA and CDR2 YNFKEQ. The CDR3 loop is CASSRDRGGDEQFF. The CDR3 DNA sequence: TGTGCCAGCAGCCGAGACAGGGGAGGTGATGAGCAGTTCTTC.

The V call is TRBV7-9, the J call TRBJ2-3, with 12 positions matching TRBD2. CDR1 and CDR2 from the germline V gene are SEHNR and FQNEAQ (reference sequence). With 5 bases clipped from V and 4 bases from J, the junction kept 4 bases outside the gene matches. The length of the CDR3 is 15 residues. CDR3 nucleotides: TGTGCCAGCAGCCGACTAGCGGGAGCGCCAGATACGCAGTATTTT. Its translation: CASSRLAGAPDTQYF.

The chain links TRBV4-2 to TRBJ2-3; TRBD2 aligns across 10 bases. This CDR3 region has 18 residues. Germline V gene lookup returns CDR1 LGHNA and CDR2 YNFKEQ. J gave up 5 bases and V 0 bases, and 11 bases lay outside the gene matches. Here the CDR3 reads CASSQDSGAAGGGDTQYF. The CDR3 DNA reads as TGTGCCAGCAGCCAAGATTCGGGTGCAGCGGGGGGGGGAGATACGCAGTATTTT.

Only a few counts were recorded for this clone. The CDR3: CASSQYSTTDLEGDQPQHF. The CDR3 nucleotides are TGCGCCAGCAGCCAATATTCAACGACGGACCTGGAGGGCGATCAGCCCCAGCATTTT. The chain uses TRBV4-1 and TRBJ1-5, with D unclear. The CDR3 contains 19 residues. CDR1 is MGHRA and CDR2 is YSYEKL in the germline V gene. Trimming pared 2 bases from V and 5 bases from J, leaving 25 bases between.

This sequence joins TRBV11-3 and TRBJ2-5; TRBD1 aligns across 8 bases. CDR3 length equals 18 residues. Trimming cost V 5 bases and J 3 bases; bases outside gene matches: 17. Germline CDR1 SGHNT, CDR2 YENEEA. The CDR3 coding sequence is TGTGCCAGCAGCCGCCCGGACAGGGAATCATCAGGGGAAGAGACCCAGTACTTC. Protein: CASSRPDRESSGEETQYF.

V and J are TRBV25-1 and TRBJ1-3; D is unresolved. Germline-derived CDR1 and CDR2 are MGHDK and SYGVNS. CDR3 length equals 13 residues. V lost 4 bases and J lost 0, with 4 bases in between. CDR3 in amino acids: CASSAVSGNTIYF. The CDR3 DNA sequence: TGTGCCAGCAGTGCCGTCTCTGGAAACACCATATATTTT.

V gene TRBV5-1 combines with J gene TRBJ2-1; the match to TRBD2 covers 8 bases. CDR1 and CDR2 (germline): SGHRS, YFSETQ. V was pared by 4 bases and J by 0 bases, with 6 bases of the junction left unmatched. CDR3 size: 16 residues. The CDR3 nucleotides are TGCGCCAGCAGCCCCTTTAGCGGGAACTCCTACAATGAGCAGTTCTTC. Translated: CASSPFSGNSYNEQFF.

The chain is built from TRBV7-9 and TRBJ1-2, with TRBD1 matching over 10 bases. V gave up 10 bases and J gave up 5 bases; unmatched junction bases: 19. The CDR3 runs to 17 residues. Germline CDR1 is SEHNR and CDR2 is FQNEAQ (reference sequence). The CDR3 region is CATTHGTGEGSDYGYTF. Here the CDR3 DNA reads TGTGCCACAACGCACGGGACAGGGGAGGGCTCGGATTATGGCTACACCTTC.

This chain joins TRBV9 and TRBJ2-6; D is perhaps TRBD1 (5 bases). The V gene's germline CDR1 is SGDLS and CDR2 YYNGEE. Trimming took off 0 bases at V and 3 bases at J, with 7 bases between the two ends. This CDR3 comprises 15 residues. The chain's CDR3 is CASSVGQSGANVLTF. The CDR3 DNA reads TGTGCCAGCAGCGTAGGACAGAGTGGGGCCAACGTCCTGACTTTC.

The V gene is TRBV30, the J gene TRBJ1-5, with D maybe TRBD1 (6 bases). Between the trimmed V and J ends, which lost 4 bases and 5 bases, there was a span of 12 bases. Germline V gene sequence: CDR1 GTSNPN, CDR2 SVGIG (reference sequence). CDR3 length: 13 amino acids. The CDR3 protein is CAWTNRADQPQHF. The CDR3 region has the DNA TGTGCCTGGACTAACAGGGCGGATCAGCCCCAGCATTTT.

This chain joins TRBV27 and TRBJ1-2, with 7 bases that match TRBD1. This CDR3 is 14 amino acids long. CDR1 and CDR2 (germline): MNHEY, SMNVEV (reference sequence). Trimming at V came to 6 bases and at J to 5 bases, leaving 9 bases not matched to a gene. Here the CDR3 reads CASSPGGQTYGYTF. For the CDR3, the DNA is TGTGCCAGCAGCCCAGGGGGACAGACTTATGGCTACACCTTC.

The V call is TRBV7-8, the J call TRBJ2-7, with 7 positions matching TRBD1. V dropped 7 bases and J dropped 2; count of bases not matched to a gene: 11. There are 15 residues in the CDR3. CDR1 SGHVS and CDR2 FQNEAQ come from the germline V gene. DNA for the CDR3: TGTGCCAGCACCCAAGGGGTGACAGGGCCCTACGAGCAGTACTTC. It yields the protein CASTQGVTGPYEQYF.

The chain links TRBV11-2 to TRBJ1-4; D gene unclear. Deletions cut 3 bases from V and 5 bases from J, with 10 bases between. CDR3 length: 14 residues. Germline V CDR1 and CDR2: SGHAT, FQNNGV. The CDR3 is CASSFRAPNEKLFF. The DNA for the CDR3 is TGTGCCAGCAGCTTCCGGGCCCCAAATGAAAAACTGTTTTTT. The variable domain in full, completed from reference TRBV11-2 and TRBJ1-4, reads EAGVAQSPRYKIIEKRQSVAFWCNPISGHATLYWYQQILGQGPKLLIQFQNNGVVDDSQLPKDRFSAERLKGVDSTLKIQPAKLEDSAVYLCASSFRAPNEKLFFGSGTQLSVL.

V usage is TRBV30 and J usage is TRBJ2-7; 8 bases match TRBD1. V was pared by 4 bases and J by 4 bases, with 18 bases of the junction left unmatched. Germline assignment: CDR1 GTSNPN and CDR2 SVGIG (reference sequence). This CDR3 region has 17 residues. The CDR3: CAWIPRTDRGPHYEQYF. The CDR3 bases are TGTGCCTGGATTCCACGCACCGACAGGGGTCCCCATTACGAGCAGTACTTC.

The chain couples TRBV30 to TRBJ2-7, with 8 bases aligning to TRBD1. Trimming took 3 bases from V and 4 from J; bases not matched to a gene: 8. The CDR3 spans 14 residues. CDR1 and CDR2 (germline): GTSNPN, SVGIG (reference sequence). In nucleotides, the CDR3 is TGTGCCTGGAGGGAGGCAGGGGGCATTTACGAGCAGTACTTC. Protein product: CAWREAGGIYEQYF.

This sequence joins TRBV5-1 and TRBJ1-4; tentatively, D is TRBD1 (5 bases). Trimming removed 4 bases from V and 7 bases from J, with 20 bases in between. The CDR3 extends over 16 amino acids. Germline V lookup: CDR1 SGHRS, CDR2 YFSETQ. The CDR3 loop reads CASSPRGGGRGEKLFF. The CDR3 region has the DNA TGCGCCAGCAGCCCCCGCGGGGGAGGTAGGGGTGAAAAACTGTTTTTT.